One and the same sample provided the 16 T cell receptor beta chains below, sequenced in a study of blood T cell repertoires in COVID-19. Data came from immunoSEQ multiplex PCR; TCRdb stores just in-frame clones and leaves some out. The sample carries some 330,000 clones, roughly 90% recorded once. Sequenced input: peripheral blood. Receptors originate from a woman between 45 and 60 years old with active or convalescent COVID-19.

CDR3 in DNA: TGTGCCAGCAGCCGACAGGGACAGAACACTGAAGCTTTCTTT. This encodes CASSRQGQNTEAFF. The chain recombines TRBV7-9 with TRBJ1-1; TRBD1 aligns across 7 bases. CDR1 and CDR2 (germline): SEHNR, FQNEAQ (reference sequence). This CDR3 contains 14 residues. Germline trimming cut 5 bases from V and 1 base from J; bases unmatched to any gene: 4.

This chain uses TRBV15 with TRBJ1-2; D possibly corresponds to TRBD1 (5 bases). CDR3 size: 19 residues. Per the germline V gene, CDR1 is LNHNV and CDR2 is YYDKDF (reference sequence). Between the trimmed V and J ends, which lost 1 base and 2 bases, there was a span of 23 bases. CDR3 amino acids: CATSRGTRGPIKGNYGYTF. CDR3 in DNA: TGTGCCACCAGCAGAGGGACCCGAGGACCGATAAAGGGGAACTATGGCTACACCTTC.

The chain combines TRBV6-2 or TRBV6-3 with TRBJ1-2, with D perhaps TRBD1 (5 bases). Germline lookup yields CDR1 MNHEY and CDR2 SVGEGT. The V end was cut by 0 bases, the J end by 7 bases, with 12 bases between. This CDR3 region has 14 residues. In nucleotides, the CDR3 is TGTGCCAGCAGTTACTCTCCAGGGAGGGGTGGCTACACCTTC. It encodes CASSYSPGRGGYTF.

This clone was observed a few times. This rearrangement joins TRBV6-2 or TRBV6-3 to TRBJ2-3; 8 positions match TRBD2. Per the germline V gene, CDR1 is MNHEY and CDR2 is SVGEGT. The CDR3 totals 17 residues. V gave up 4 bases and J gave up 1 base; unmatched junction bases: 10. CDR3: CASSFIPGLAGTDTQYF. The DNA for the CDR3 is TGTGCCAGCAGTTTCATACCCGGACTAGCTGGCACAGATACGCAGTATTTT.

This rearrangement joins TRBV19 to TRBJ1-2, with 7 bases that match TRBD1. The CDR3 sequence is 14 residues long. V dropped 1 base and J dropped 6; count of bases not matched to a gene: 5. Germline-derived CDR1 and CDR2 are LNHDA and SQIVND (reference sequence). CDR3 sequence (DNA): TGTGCCAGTAGTATAGGTCAGGGGGTGGATGGCTACACCTTC. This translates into CASSIGQGVDGYTF. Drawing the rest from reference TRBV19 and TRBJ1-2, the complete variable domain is DGGITQSPKYLFRKEGQNVTLSCEQNLNHDAMYWYRQDPGQGLRLIYYSQIVNDFQKGDIAEGYSVSREKKESFPLTVTSAQKNPTAFYLCASSIGQGVDGYTFGSGTRLTVV.

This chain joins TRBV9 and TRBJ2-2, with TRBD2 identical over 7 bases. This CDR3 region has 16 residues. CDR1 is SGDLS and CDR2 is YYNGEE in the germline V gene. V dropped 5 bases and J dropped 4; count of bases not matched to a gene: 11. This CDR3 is CASSTLGGLGTGELFF. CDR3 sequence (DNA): TGTGCCAGCAGTACCCTCGGGGGGTTGGGCACCGGGGAGCTGTTTTTT.

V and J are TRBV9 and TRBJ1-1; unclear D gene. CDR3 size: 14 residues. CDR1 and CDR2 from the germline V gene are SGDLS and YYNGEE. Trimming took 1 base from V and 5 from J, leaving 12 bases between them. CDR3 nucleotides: TGTGCCAGCAGCGTAACGGCCCGGGGAACTGAAGCTTTCTTT. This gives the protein CASSVTARGTEAFF.

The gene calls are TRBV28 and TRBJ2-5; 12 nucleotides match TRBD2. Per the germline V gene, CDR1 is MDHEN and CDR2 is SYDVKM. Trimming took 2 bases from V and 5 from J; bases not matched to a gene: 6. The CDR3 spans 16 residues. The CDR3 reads CASSLILAGGGETQYF. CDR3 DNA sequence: TGTGCCAGCAGTTTAATCCTAGCGGGAGGGGGGGAGACCCAGTACTTC.

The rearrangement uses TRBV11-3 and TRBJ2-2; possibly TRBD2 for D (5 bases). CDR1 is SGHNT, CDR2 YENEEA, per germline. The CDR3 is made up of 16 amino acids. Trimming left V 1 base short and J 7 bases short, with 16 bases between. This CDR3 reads CASSLGTSAKGGELFF. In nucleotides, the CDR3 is TGTGCCAGCAGCTTAGGGACTTCTGCGAAGGGCGGGGAGCTGTTTTTT.

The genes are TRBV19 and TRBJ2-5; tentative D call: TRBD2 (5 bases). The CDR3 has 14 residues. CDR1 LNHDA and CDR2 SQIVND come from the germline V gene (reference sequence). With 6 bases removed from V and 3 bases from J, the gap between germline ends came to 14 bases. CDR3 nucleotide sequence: TGTGCCAGTAGGGAACTAGGACGGGAAGAGACCCAGTACTTC. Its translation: CASRELGREETQYF.

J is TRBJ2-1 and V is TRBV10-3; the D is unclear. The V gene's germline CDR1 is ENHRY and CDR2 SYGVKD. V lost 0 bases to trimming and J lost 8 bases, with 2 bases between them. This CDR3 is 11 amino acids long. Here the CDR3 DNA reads TGTGCCATCAGTGAGTCCTATGAGCAGTTCTTC. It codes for CAISESYEQFF.

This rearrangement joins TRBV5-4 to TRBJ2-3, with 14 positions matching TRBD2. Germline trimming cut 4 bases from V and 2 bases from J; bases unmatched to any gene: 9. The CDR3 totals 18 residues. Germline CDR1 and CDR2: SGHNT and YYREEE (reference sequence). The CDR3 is CASSRGTSGGFLTDTQYF. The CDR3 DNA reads TGTGCCAGCAGCAGAGGGACTAGCGGGGGATTTCTCACAGATACGCAGTATTTT.

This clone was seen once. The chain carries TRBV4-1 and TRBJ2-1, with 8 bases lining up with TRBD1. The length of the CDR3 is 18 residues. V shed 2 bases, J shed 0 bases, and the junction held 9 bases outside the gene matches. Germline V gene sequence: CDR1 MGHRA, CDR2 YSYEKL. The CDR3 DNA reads TGCGCCAGCAGCCAATCCCCAGGGGGCGGGTCCTCCTACAATGAGCAGTTCTTC. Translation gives CASSQSPGGGSSYNEQFF.

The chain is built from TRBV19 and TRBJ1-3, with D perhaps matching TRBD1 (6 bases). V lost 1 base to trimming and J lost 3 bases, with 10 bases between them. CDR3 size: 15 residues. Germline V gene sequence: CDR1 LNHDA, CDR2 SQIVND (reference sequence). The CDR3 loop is CASSIANRDGNTIYF. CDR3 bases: TGTGCCAGTAGTATAGCGAACAGGGATGGAAACACCATATATTTT. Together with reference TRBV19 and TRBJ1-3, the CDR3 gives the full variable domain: DGGITQSPKYLFRKEGQNVTLSCEQNLNHDAMYWYRQDPGQGLRLIYYSQIVNDFQKGDIAEGYSVSREKKESFPLTVTSAQKNPTAFYLCASSIANRDGNTIYFGEGSWLTVV.

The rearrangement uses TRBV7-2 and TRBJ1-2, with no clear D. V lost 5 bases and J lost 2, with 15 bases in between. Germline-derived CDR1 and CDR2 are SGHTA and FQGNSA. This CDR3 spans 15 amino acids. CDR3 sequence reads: CASSPGESQNYGYTF. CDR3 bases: TGTGCCAGCAGCCCCGGGGAATCACAGAACTATGGCTACACCTTC.

The CDR3 here is CASSRTGANYGYTF. For the CDR3, the DNA is TGTGCCAGCAGTCGGACAGGGGCTAACTATGGCTACACCTTC. The genes are TRBV5-6 and TRBJ1-2, with 9 bases aligning to TRBD1. Germline V gene lookup returns CDR1 SGHDT and CDR2 YYEEEE. V lost 5 bases and J lost 0; bases outside the gene matches: 2. The CDR3 is made up of 14 amino acids.